Listed here is a single TCR beta chain. Its antigen has not been determined. There are no base qualities to consult, and no much larger clone falls within one base. According to the study, the label for this sample's time point signals: baseline pretreatment blood. Explained via the paper, the treatment or condition label denotes: 15 Gy SBRT to primary tumor, nephrectomy 4 weeks later. To follow tumor-enriched clonotypes, serial peripheral blood was collected from radiation-treated patients at baseline and at 2 weeks and 4 weeks after SBRT. Every patient's renal cell carcinoma showed clear cell pathology. Genomic DNA for TCR sequencing was prepared using the QIAamp DNA Blood Mini Kit (Qiagen). Samples were included in the analyses only if all quality control checks were passed. The CDR3 runs 12 amino acids, cysteine and phenylalanine included. Only CDR3 DNA remains: 36 bases, in frame from the first base. The germline ends are 9 bases apart after V is trimmed by 4 bases and J by 7 bases. The germline V gene encodes CDR1 SGDLS and CDR2 YYNGEE.

The sample belongs to a study of radiation and T cells in renal cell carcinoma (dated by TCRdb to about 2020). The study in broad terms: Samples were obtained from a clinical trial, in which 15 Gy stereotactic body radiation therapy was delivered to primary renal cell carcinomas and nephrectomy was performed 4 weeks later. In total, 50 to 55 samples underwent TCR beta sequencing: around 25 tumors plus 27 peripheral blood samples. In the 40 to 55 samples combined, several million unique CDR3 nucleotide sequences were found, encoding about 3 million unique CDR3 amino acid sequences.

The paper as a whole reports these results and caveats: Top tumor clonotypes rose in blood from baseline to 2 weeks post-radiation, then contracted by 4 weeks, suggesting transient expansion of tumor-resident clones. Blood repertoire dynamics were not followed beyond 4 weeks after treatment. Because no pretreatment tumor biopsies were available, whether clonotypes were present in the tumor at baseline could not be determined. With a single-armed trial design, the study had no way to address how radiation dose or scheduling affects the TCR repertoire.

Following the manufacturer's recommendations, the immunoSEQ kit was used to generate TCR beta libraries from genomic DNA. For library preparation, a first multiplex PCR was performed with proprietary primers, followed by a second PCR in which unique barcodes were added, and bead cleanups were performed after each round. Each sample batch included a kit-provided positive control reaction and a negative control reaction. The final libraries were assessed on an Agilent 4200 TapeStation D1000 ScreenTape, pooled by volume, and quantified by qPCR. An Illumina NextSeq500 fitted with a MidOutput 150-cycle cartridge performed the sequencing, running 156 Read1 cycles and 15 Index1 cycles with the kit's custom primers. The pooled library was loaded at 0.85 to 1 pM, with a roughly 18% PhiX control spiked in. On the authors' methods: Vendor-processed data were analyzed in R, with a clonotype defined as all T cells sharing the same CDR3 nucleotide sequence. For clone abundance analyses, frequencies were normalized to the 10,000 most abundant clones per sample. Before analysis, public T cell clones were removed, and these numbered fewer than six per sample on average. A difference in abundance of at least 32-fold between compartments was used to define tumor-enriched and baseline blood-enriched clonotypes. A beta-binomial differential abundance model was used to identify clonotypes that expanded or contracted between blood time points. Tumor-blood repertoire similarity was measured with the Baroni-Urbani and Buser coefficient, and groups were compared using two-tailed Wilcoxon tests in R. In TCRdb, the immuneACCESS table is reduced to in-frame sequences with V and J assigned. These tables do not hold every clone; where another copy was compared, an unresolved V gene accounts for under half, and the others remain unexplained. The V and J calls and clone size are taken from that table; D and trimming were inferred from the DNA. The sample table contains 150,000 or so clones; only one count was recorded for roughly nine tenths of them. The ten most abundant clones make up around 4% of the sample.

Rearrangement joined TRBV9 to TRBJ2-1, and the D gene may be TRBD1, 6 bases matching. The sequencing here drew on blood, taken from a patient whose treatment included radiotherapy and nephrectomy. This clonotype was sampled from a woman in her 70s with renal cell carcinoma. The CDR3 in this case is CASSRGTNEQFF. The bases are TGTGCCAGCAGCAGGGGGACGAATGAGCAGTTCTTC.